The 22 T cell receptor beta chains given below trace back to one sample, sequenced in a study of T cell repertoires in cytomegalovirus infection. From the reads, TCRdb called clonotypes with MiXCR, one entry per CDR3 protein. The sample has a few hundred thousand distinct CDR3 sequences; around 15% are singletons. Sequenced: PBMCs. These receptors were taken from a human donor in good health (CMV status not recorded). Some clones in this sample may be carry-over from other donors' samples.

In its sample, this clonotype was seen once. The chain recombines TRBV28 with TRBJ2-5; 12 nucleotides align to TRBD2. The germline gives CDR1 MDHEN, CDR2 SYDVKM. CDR3 length: 16 amino acids. J gave up 1 base and V 6 bases, and 6 bases lay outside the gene matches. CDR3 amino acids: CASSPGLAGFQETQYF. The CDR3 region has the DNA TGTGCCAGCAGCCCCGGACTAGCGGGATTCCAAGAGACCCAGTACTTC. Full variable domain (remainder filled in from reference TRBV28 and TRBJ2-5): DVKVTQSSRYLVKRTGEKVFLECVQDMDHENMFWYRQDPGLGLRLIYFSYDVKMKEKGDIPEGYSVSREKKERFSLILESASTNQTSMYLCASSPGLAGFQETQYFGPGTRLLVL.

J is TRBJ2-2 and V is TRBV28; 11 nucleotides agree with TRBD1. Germline CDR1 MDHEN, CDR2 SYDVKM. The length of the CDR3 is 17 residues. Germline trimming cut 6 bases from V and 5 bases from J; bases unmatched to any gene: 11. The CDR3 loop reads CASSRQGQGEGTGELFF. The CDR3 coding sequence is TGTGCCAGCAGCCGGCAGGGACAGGGGGAAGGGACCGGGGAGCTGTTTTTT.

This clonotype appeared many times. This rearrangement joins TRBV7-9 to TRBJ2-3; 10 bases match TRBD2. With V trimmed by 5 bases and J by 5 bases, 19 bases remained unmatched. The CDR3 loop spans 19 amino acids. Germline CDR1 SEHNR, CDR2 FQNEAQ (reference sequence). CDR3 sequence (DNA): TGTGCCAGCAGCCCCGAACCGTGGGGTAGCGGGGGGAGGGGAGATACGCAGTATTTT. Encoded protein: CASSPEPWGSGGRGDTQYF.

V usage is TRBV29-1 and J usage is TRBJ1-1; TRBD1 is a possible D gene (5 bases). Between the trimmed V and J ends, which lost 1 base and 3 bases, there was a span of 18 bases. The CDR3 runs 16 residues. Germline CDR1 reads SQVTM; CDR2 reads ANQGSEA. CDR3 sequence (DNA): TGCAGCGTTGAAGGGGGGGTGAGGGTTTGGGACACTGAAGCTTTCTTT. Translation: CSVEGGVRVWDTEAFF.

This sequence joins TRBV20-1 and TRBJ2-6; tentatively, D is TRBD1 (5 bases). This CDR3 has 13 amino acids. Germline CDR1 DFQATT, CDR2 SNEGSKA (reference sequence). The V and J ends lost 4 bases and 1 base respectively, with 5 bases between them. CDR3 DNA sequence: TGCAGTGCTACAGGGTCTGGGGCCAACGTCCTGACTTTC. Amino acid sequence: CSATGSGANVLTF.

The chain carries TRBV5-4 and TRBJ2-5; D may match TRBD1 or TRBD2 (5 bases each). V was clipped by 0 bases and J by 3 bases, with 9 bases between them. From germline, CDR1 is SGHNT and CDR2 YYREEE (reference sequence). This CDR3 region has 14 residues. CDR3 region: CASSLDRRKETQYF. The DNA for the CDR3 is TGTGCCAGCAGCTTGGACAGGAGGAAAGAGACCCAGTACTTC.

In this sample, this clonotype turned up many times. The V and J genes are TRBV7-8 and TRBJ1-2; D is undetermined. V was shortened by 5 bases and J by 1 base, with 11 bases between the two germline ends. Germline V CDR1 and CDR2: SGHVS, FQNEAQ. The CDR3 has 14 residues. The CDR3 nucleotides are TGTGCCAGCAGCCCGACCCCGGTTAACTATGGCTACACCTTC. Residues: CASSPTPVNYGYTF.

This clonotype was counted between two and nine times. This rearrangement joins TRBV2 to TRBJ1-2; no definite D call. CDR1 and CDR2 from the germline V gene are SNHLY and FYNNEI. The CDR3 is 13 amino acids. Trimming pared 2 bases from V and 4 bases from J, leaving 8 bases between. This CDR3 is CASSERAPYGYTF. The CDR3 DNA is TGTGCCAGCAGTGAACGGGCTCCCTATGGCTACACCTTC.

This sequence joins TRBV29-1 and TRBJ2-3; 9 positions match TRBD2. This CDR3 comprises 17 residues. Germline trimming cut 5 bases from V and 1 base from J; bases unmatched to any gene: 13. CDR1 SQVTM and CDR2 ANQGSEA come from the germline V gene. CDR3 sequence: CSVHAGGPLDGTDTQYF. DNA for the CDR3: TGCAGCGTTCATGCGGGAGGGCCGCTTGATGGCACAGATACGCAGTATTTT.

This clonotype was seen a few times. The chain couples TRBV4-1 to TRBJ1-3; the D is unclear. Germline V gene sequence: CDR1 MGHRA, CDR2 YSYEKL. This CDR3 is built from 15 residues. Trimming cost V 1 base and J 4 bases, with 11 bases left between them. The DNA for the CDR3 is TGCGCCAGCAGCCAAGGCGTTATGGGCGGAAACACCATATATTTT. It translates to CASSQGVMGGNTIYF.

The chain recombines TRBV25-1 with TRBJ1-6, with D tentatively TRBD1 (5 bases). Looked up from germline, CDR1 is MGHDK and CDR2 is SYGVNS. This CDR3 spans 17 amino acids. Trimming removed 6 bases from V and 7 bases from J, with 22 bases in between. The CDR3 region has the DNA TGTGCCAGCAGGGACAATTCTCTCAGCCTCCTCAATTCACCCCTCCACTTT. Translating gives CASRDNSLSLLNSPLHF.

Concerning this clonotype: With a much larger clone just one base away, this may be a read error. The chain combines TRBV14 with TRBJ2-7; 9 bases fit TRBD1. In germline, CDR1 is SGHDN, CDR2 FVKESK. The CDR3 is 16 amino acids. CDR3 residues: CAISPYKGTGSYEQYF. In nucleotides, the CDR3 is TGTGCCATCAGCCCCTACAAAGGGACAGGGTCCTACGAGCAGTACTTC. Full variable domain (missing parts from reference TRBV14 and TRBJ2-7): EAGVTQFPSHSVIEKGQTVTLRCDPISGHDNLYWYRRVMGKEIKFLLHFVKESKQDESGMPNNRFLAERTGGTYSTLKVQPAELEDSGVYFCAISPYKGTGSYEQYFGPGTRLTVT.

This clonotype came up a few times. For the CDR3, the DNA is TGTGCCAGCAGCCAAGTTAGGGAGGGCGAGCAGTACTTC. Translating gives CASSQVREGEQYF. This chain joins TRBV14 and TRBJ2-7; 7 bases align to TRBD2. The CDR3 length is 13 residues. Trimming removed 1 base from V and 6 bases from J; junction bases left unmatched: 3. CDR1 and CDR2 from the germline V gene are SGHDN and FVKESK.

This clonotype occurred many times. The J gene is TRBJ2-5, the V gene TRBV6-2 or TRBV6-3; D perhaps matches TRBD1 (5 bases). This CDR3 spans 12 amino acids. The germline CDR1 and CDR2 sequences are MNHEY and SVGEGT. Deletions cut 5 bases from V and 3 bases from J, with 7 bases between. The chain's CDR3 is CASSGQEETQYF. The CDR3 DNA reads TGTGCCAGCAGTGGACAAGAAGAGACCCAGTACTTC.

This clonotype was observed at least ten times. The V gene is TRBV28, the J gene TRBJ2-7; perhaps TRBD1 as D (5 bases). CDR3 length equals 16 residues. V dropped 3 bases and J dropped 0 bases, with 15 bases sitting between them. CDR1 MDHEN and CDR2 SYDVKM come from the germline V gene. CDR3 in amino acids: CASSLSFLDISYEQYF. The CDR3 region has the DNA TGTGCCAGCAGTTTGTCTTTTTTGGACATCTCCTACGAGCAGTACTTC.

The genes are TRBV2 and TRBJ2-7, with 8 bases lining up with TRBD2. Germline V lookup: CDR1 SNHLY, CDR2 FYNNEI. Losses at the gene ends were 3 bases for V and 6 bases for J; bases not matched to a gene: 7. CDR3 size: 14 residues. CDR3 nucleotides: TGTGCCAGCAGTGACCAGCGGGGGAAAGGCGAGCAGTACTTC. The encoded protein is CASSDQRGKGEQYF.

This clonotype has only a few counts. The J gene is TRBJ1-5, the V gene TRBV6-8; TRBD1 matches 7 bases. The V and J ends lost 5 bases and 6 bases, in that order; junction bases with no gene match: 13. This CDR3 has 16 amino acids. CDR1 and CDR2 (germline): MNHGY, SAAAGT. The CDR3 sequence is CASSDVTGSKGQPQHF. As DNA, the CDR3 is TGTGCCAGCAGTGATGTGACAGGGTCGAAGGGTCAGCCCCAGCATTTT.

In its sample, this clonotype was seen many times. The CDR3 DNA reads as TGTGCCAGCAGCCTCCAGAACAGGGGGAGTTTCACTGAAGCTTTCTTT. It translates to CASSLQNRGSFTEAFF. This sequence joins TRBV7-2 and TRBJ1-1; 8 nucleotides match TRBD1. The ends lost 5 bases at V and 4 bases at J; junction bases unmatched: 12. The CDR3 covers 16 residues. Germline V gene data show CDR1 as SGHTA and CDR2 as FQGNSA.

This clonotype is a singleton in its sample. This chain links TRBV29-1 with TRBJ1-2; no definite D call. Germline-derived CDR1 and CDR2 are SQVTM and ANQGSEA. This CDR3 is 12 amino acids long. The V end lost 3 bases, the J end lost 2 bases, and 7 bases lay between the germline ends. The CDR3 reads CSVEIGNYGYTF. The CDR3 nucleotides are TGCAGCGTTGAGATCGGGAACTATGGCTACACCTTC.

This clonotype was recorded at least ten times. This chain joins TRBV7-2 and TRBJ2-1, with 8 bases matching TRBD1. The germline CDR1 and CDR2 sequences are SGHTA and FQGNSA. The trim removed 5 bases at V and 5 bases at J, leaving 5 bases unmatched. This CDR3 contains 14 residues. The CDR3 loop reads CASSARTGNNEQFF. The CDR3 nucleotides are TGTGCCAGCAGCGCGCGGACAGGGAACAATGAGCAGTTCTTC.

This clonotype was detected a few times. The chain combines TRBV29-1 with TRBJ2-7, with 9 bases fitting TRBD1. Germline assignment: CDR1 SQVTM and CDR2 ANQGSEA. The CDR3 totals 17 residues. V shed 1 base and J 2 bases; nucleotides not matched to a gene: 12. CDR3 sequence reads: CSVEARDREKGTYEQYF. CDR3 nucleotides: TGCAGCGTTGAAGCGCGGGACAGGGAAAAGGGAACCTACGAGCAGTACTTC.

This clonotype was seen ten or more times. The rearrangement joins TRBV7-2 to TRBJ2-5, with D tentatively TRBD1 (5 bases). The germline V and J ends were trimmed by 1 base and 4 bases, with 10 bases remaining between them. This CDR3 has 14 amino acids. Germline V gene sequence: CDR1 SGHTA, CDR2 FQGNSA. CDR3 sequence reads: CASSLVRQTETQYF. CDR3 DNA: TGTGCCAGCAGCTTAGTGCGACAGACAGAGACCCAGTACTTC. Supplemented by reference TRBV7-2 and TRBJ2-5, the full variable domain reads GAGVSQSPSNKVTEKGKDVELRCDPISGHTALYWYRQSLGQGLEFLIYFQGNSAPDKSGLPSDRFSAERTGGSVSTLTIQRTQQEDSAVYLCASSLVRQTETQYFGPGTRLLVL.